These 9 T cell receptor beta chains originate from one sample sequenced in a study of CD8 T cells in Susac syndrome. A quantity of about 0.5 to 1 ug RNA underwent reverse transcription using random hexamers. Each CDR3 protein gets one entry after TCRdb re-called the immunoSEQ multiplex PCR reads with MiXCR. The sample has roughly 140,000 distinct CDR3 sequences, around 94% seen once. Specimen: CD8+ T cells from PBMCs. The origin of the receptors is a human donor in good health.

For the CDR3, the DNA is TGTGCCACCAGTGGGATCTTTCGTGGGGAGGACCAAGAGACCCAGTACTTC. Translated: CATSGIFRGEDQETQYF. V usage is TRBV24-1 and J usage is TRBJ2-5; TRBD2 might be the D (6 bases). Trimming removed 5 bases at V and 0 bases at J, with 18 bases between. This CDR3 region has 17 residues. Per germline, CDR1 KGHDR and CDR2 SFDVKD.

The rearrangement links TRBV28 to TRBJ2-7; D gene ambiguous. Germline CDR1 is MDHEN and CDR2 is SYDVKM. Trimming cost V 2 bases and J 0 bases, with 11 bases left between them. The length of the CDR3 is 15 residues. The CDR3 loop reads CASSLRFGTSYEQYF. The CDR3 bases are TGTGCCAGCAGTTTACGTTTTGGCACCTCCTACGAGCAGTACTTC.

This clonotype was observed a single time. CDR3 loop: CAWEGGTITGELFF. The DNA of the CDR3 is TGTGCCTGGGAGGGGGGCACTATAACCGGGGAGCTGTTTTTT. The chain recombines TRBV30 with TRBJ2-2; D possibly uses TRBD1 or TRBD2 (6 bases each). Trimming took off 5 bases at V and 5 bases at J, with 15 bases between the two ends. Germline V gene data show CDR1 as GTSNPN and CDR2 as SVGIG (reference sequence). The CDR3 is 14 residues long.

CDR3 in amino acids: CASSLFTGRYGYTF. In DNA, the CDR3 is TGTGCCAGCAGTCTTTTTACAGGGCGCTATGGCTACACCTTC. V and J are TRBV28 and TRBJ1-2; weak D call: TRBD1 (6 bases). V lost 5 bases to trimming and J lost 4 bases, with 14 bases between them. This CDR3 spans 14 amino acids. From germline, CDR1 is MDHEN and CDR2 SYDVKM.

V usage is TRBV20-1 and J usage is TRBJ2-1, with 7 bases fitting TRBD2. Looked up from germline, CDR1 is DFQATT and CDR2 is SNEGSKA (reference sequence). The V segment lost 5 bases and the J segment 4 bases; nucleotides outside the gene matches: 8. CDR3 length: 14 residues. The CDR3 sequence is CSAPGTTIYNEQFF. CDR3 in DNA: TGCAGTGCTCCCGGGACTACAATTTACAATGAGCAGTTCTTC.

This clonotype was seen only a few times. The chain carries TRBV9 and TRBJ2-1, with D hard to call. V was pared by 3 bases and J by 4 bases, with 11 bases between. The CDR3 contains 14 residues. Germline values: CDR1 SGDLS, CDR2 YYNGEE. CDR3 region: CASSGRRDYNEQFF. The CDR3 DNA follows: TGTGCCAGCAGCGGACGGAGAGATTACAATGAGCAGTTCTTC. The full variable domain, rest sourced from reference TRBV9 and TRBJ2-1, is DSGVTQTPKHLITATGQRVTLRCSPRSGDLSVYWYQQSLDQGLQFLIQYYNGEERAKGNILERFSAQQFPDLHSELNLSSLELGDSALYFCASSGRRDYNEQFFGPGTRLTVL.

The chain employs TRBV25-1 and TRBJ2-5, with D perhaps matching TRBD1 (6 bases). The germline CDR1 and CDR2 sequences are MGHDK and SYGVNS. Trimming pared 4 bases from V and 5 bases from J, leaving 17 bases between. This CDR3 contains 15 residues. The CDR3, as DNA: TGTGCCAGCAGTGTTTGGACAGCACCTTCGGAGACCCAGTACTTC. Encoded protein: CASSVWTAPSETQYF.

The CDR3 DNA sequence: TGTGCCAGCAGCGGACCGTTTCGCGGGGAGCTGTTTTTT. It translates to CASSGPFRGELFF. This chain joins TRBV7-9 and TRBJ2-2; unclear D gene. Per germline, CDR1 SEHNR and CDR2 FQNEAQ (reference sequence). The CDR3 totals 13 residues. V gave up 5 bases and J gave up 7 bases, with 11 bases separating them.

V is TRBV3-1 and J is TRBJ2-3; D remains ambiguous. The CDR3 spans 12 residues. V was clipped by 0 bases and J by 6 bases, with 4 bases between them. CDR1 is LGHDT, CDR2 YNNKEL, per germline (reference sequence). The DNA for the CDR3 is TGTGCCAGCAGCCAAGATGCGGATACGCAGTATTTT. Protein: CASSQDADTQYF.